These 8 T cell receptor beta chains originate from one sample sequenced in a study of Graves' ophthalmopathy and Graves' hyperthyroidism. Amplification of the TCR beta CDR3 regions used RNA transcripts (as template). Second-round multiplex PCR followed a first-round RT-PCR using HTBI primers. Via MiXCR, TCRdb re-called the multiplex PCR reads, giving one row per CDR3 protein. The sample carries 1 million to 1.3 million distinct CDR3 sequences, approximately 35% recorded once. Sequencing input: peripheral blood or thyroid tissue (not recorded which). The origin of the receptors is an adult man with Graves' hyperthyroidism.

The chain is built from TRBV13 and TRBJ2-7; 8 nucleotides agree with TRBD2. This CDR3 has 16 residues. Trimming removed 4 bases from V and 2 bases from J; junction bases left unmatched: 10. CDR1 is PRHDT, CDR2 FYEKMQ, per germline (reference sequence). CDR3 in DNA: TGTGCCAGCAGCTCCCGGGCGGGACTAGACCCCTACGAGCAGTACTTC. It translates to CASSSRAGLDPYEQYF. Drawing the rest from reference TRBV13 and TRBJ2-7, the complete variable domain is AAGVIQSPRHLIKEKRETATLKCYPIPRHDTVYWYQQGPGQDPQFLISFYEKMQSDKGSIPDRFSAQQFSDYHSELNMSSLELGDSALYFCASSSRAGLDPYEQYFGPGTRLTVT.

The CDR3 nucleotides read TGTGCCAGCAGCTTAAGATGGAGGTTCGTTGAGACCCAGTACTTC. Translated: CASSLRWRFVETQYF. The chain couples TRBV7-2 to TRBJ2-5, with D possibly matching TRBD2 (5 bases). The V gene lost 2 bases and the J gene lost 5 bases, with 15 bases spanning the gap. The germline CDR1 and CDR2 sequences are SGHTA and FQGNSA. This CDR3 contains 15 residues.

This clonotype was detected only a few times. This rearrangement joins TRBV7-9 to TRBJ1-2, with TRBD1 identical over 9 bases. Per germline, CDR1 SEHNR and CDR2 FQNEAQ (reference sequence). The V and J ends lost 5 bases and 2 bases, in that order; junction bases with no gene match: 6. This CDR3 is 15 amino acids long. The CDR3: CASSTRDRANYGYTF. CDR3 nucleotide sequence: TGTGCCAGCAGCACCCGGGACAGGGCCAACTATGGCTACACCTTC.

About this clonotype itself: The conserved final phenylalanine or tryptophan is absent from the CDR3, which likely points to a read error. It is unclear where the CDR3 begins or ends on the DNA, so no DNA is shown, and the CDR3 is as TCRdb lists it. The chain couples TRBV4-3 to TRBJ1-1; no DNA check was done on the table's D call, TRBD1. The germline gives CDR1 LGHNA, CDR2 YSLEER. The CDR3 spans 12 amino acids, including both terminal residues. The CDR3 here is CASSQVSQGSSY.

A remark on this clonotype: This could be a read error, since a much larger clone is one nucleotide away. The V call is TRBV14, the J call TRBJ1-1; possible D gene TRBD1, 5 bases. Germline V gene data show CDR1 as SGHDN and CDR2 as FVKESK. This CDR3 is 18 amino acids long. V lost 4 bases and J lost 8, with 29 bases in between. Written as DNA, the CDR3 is TGTGCCAGCAGCCGAGATGTTTGGGACCACACCGGAGGCCTCGAAGCTTTCTTT. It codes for CASSRDVWDHTGGLEAFF.

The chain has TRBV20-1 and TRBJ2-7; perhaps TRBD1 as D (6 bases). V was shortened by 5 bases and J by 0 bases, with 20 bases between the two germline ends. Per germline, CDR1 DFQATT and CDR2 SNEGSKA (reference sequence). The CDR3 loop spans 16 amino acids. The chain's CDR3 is CSADGIRQDLSYEQYF. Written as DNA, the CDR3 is TGCAGTGCTGACGGGATTCGACAGGACCTCTCCTACGAGCAGTACTTC.

CDR3 in amino acids: CASTVDRESETQYF. The CDR3 bases are TGTGCCAGCACAGTAGACAGGGAGTCGGAGACCCAGTACTTC. The chain couples TRBV7-2 to TRBJ2-5; TRBD1 aligns across 7 bases. The CDR3 length is 14 residues. The trim removed 7 bases at V and 5 bases at J, leaving 10 bases unmatched. CDR1 SGHTA and CDR2 FQGNSA come from the germline V gene. The complete variable domain, with remaining parts taken from reference TRBV7-2 and TRBJ2-5, reads GAGVSQSPSNKVTEKGKDVELRCDPISGHTALYWYRQSLGQGLEFLIYFQGNSAPDKSGLPSDRFSAERTGGSVSTLTIQRTQQEDSAVYLCASTVDRESETQYFGPGTRLLVL.

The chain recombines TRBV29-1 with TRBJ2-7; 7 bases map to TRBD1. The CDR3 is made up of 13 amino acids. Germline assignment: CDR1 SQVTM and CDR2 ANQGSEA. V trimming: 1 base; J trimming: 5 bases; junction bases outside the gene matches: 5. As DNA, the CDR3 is TGCAGCGTTGAAGTGACAGGGCGGAACGAGCAGTACTTC. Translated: CSVEVTGRNEQYF.